The source of this TCR beta chain is a study of cytomegalovirus exposure and HLA in healthy donors. The PCR was carried out with 60 Vbeta primers and 13 Jbeta primers. Clones were read by immunoSEQ multiplex PCR, and TCRdb kept only the in-frame ones, dropping some. The sample carries about 200,000 clones, around 86% recorded once. In germline, CDR1 is ENHRY, CDR2 SYGVKD. Trimming removed 4 bases from V and 1 base from J, with 11 bases in between. The CDR3 length is 14 residues. This TCR derives from a woman aged 45-65 years in good health and CMV-seropositive. The chain recombines TRBV10-3 with TRBJ2-7; a weak D match, TRBD1 (6 bases). Sequencing was carried out using PBMCs. The CDR3 reads CAISGTARSYEQYF. CDR3 sequence (DNA): TGTGCCATCAGTGGGACAGCCCGATCCTACGAGCAGTACTTC.